The 8 T cell receptor beta chains below come from one sample, sequenced in a study of radiation and T cells in renal cell carcinoma. Stated time point: baseline pretreatment blood. Noted treatment: 15 Gy SBRT to primary tumor, nephrectomy 4 weeks later. Here immunoSEQ multiplex PCR was the method, and the copy in TCRdb shows in-frame clones only, minus some. This sample has about 130,000 clones, with approximately 90% found just once. Here the sequenced sample was blood, taken from a patient whose treatment included radiotherapy and nephrectomy. The receptor source for this set is a woman aged 45-65 years with renal cell carcinoma.

The chain uses TRBV7-2 and TRBJ2-5, with unresolved D. The CDR3 consists of 15 residues. The germline gives CDR1 SGHTA, CDR2 FQGNSA. V was shortened by 5 bases and J by 2 bases, with 15 bases between the two germline ends. CDR3 sequence (DNA): TGTGCCAGCAGCCGCACAACGTGGCAACAAGAGACCCAGTACTTC. It yields the protein CASSRTTWQQETQYF.

J is TRBJ1-2 and V is TRBV5-1, with TRBD1 identical over 7 bases. The CDR3 is 15 residues long. After removal of 4 bases from V and 1 base from J, the junction contained 7 bases not matched to a gene. The germline V gene encodes CDR1 SGHRS and CDR2 YFSETQ. CDR3 sequence (DNA): TGCGCCAGCAGCGCCGGGACAGCAAATAACTATGGCTACACCTTC. This codes for CASSAGTANNYGYTF.

The table lists this clone with a few counts. Other DNA sequences within the sample encode an identical CDR3. The V and J genes are TRBV6-5 and TRBJ1-1; TRBD1 aligns across 9 bases. CDR1 and CDR2 from the germline V gene are MNHEY and SVGAGI. The CDR3 totals 12 residues. V was pared by 6 bases and J by 4 bases, with 0 bases of the junction left unmatched. CDR3 DNA: TGTGCCAGCAGGACAGGGGGCACTGAAGCTTTCTTT. Translation gives CASRTGGTEAFF.

The chain employs TRBV19 and TRBJ1-1; 7 positions match TRBD1. CDR1 is LNHDA, CDR2 SQIVND, per germline (reference sequence). The V gene end was trimmed by 9 bases and the J gene end by 2 bases; junction bases not matched to a gene: 9. CDR3 size: 14 residues. The CDR3 DNA sequence: TGTGCCAGCTTCCGCCGGGACAGCAACACTGAAGCTTTCTTT. Protein: CASFRRDSNTEAFF.

This chain connects TRBV15 to TRBJ2-7; no firm D call. Trimming took 3 bases from V and 3 from J, leaving 12 bases between them. Germline V gene data show CDR1 as LNHNV and CDR2 as YYDKDF (reference sequence). The CDR3 is made up of 14 amino acids. The CDR3 nucleotides are TGTGCCACCAGCAGGGTCGGTCCCCTCTACGAGCAGTACTTC. It encodes CATSRVGPLYEQYF.

The chain carries TRBV19 and TRBJ1-2; 9 bases fit TRBD1. Germline V gives CDR1 LNHDA, CDR2 SQIVND (reference sequence). This CDR3 contains 17 residues. V trimming: 1 base; J trimming: 2 bases; junction bases outside the gene matches: 8. DNA of the CDR3: TGTGCCAGTAGTATAGGAGCGCCGGGACAGGGAAACTATGGCTACACCTTC. Translated: CASSIGAPGQGNYGYTF.

This clone was seen only once. The rearrangement uses TRBV4-1 and TRBJ2-7; D not resolved. Trimming left V 0 bases short and J 3 bases short, with 6 bases between. Germline V gene lookup returns CDR1 MGHRA and CDR2 YSYEKL. This CDR3 is 13 amino acids long. CDR3 nucleotide sequence: TGCGCCAGCAGCCAAGAGCGCCACTACGAGCAGTACTTC. Its translation: CASSQERHYEQYF.

The chain uses TRBV2 and TRBJ2-5; perhaps TRBD1 as D (5 bases). Germline V lookup: CDR1 SNHLY, CDR2 FYNNEI. There are 13 residues in the CDR3. The V end was cut by 3 bases, the J end by 7 bases, with 12 bases between. The CDR3 bases are TGTGCCAGCAGTGACCCACCTGGGGCGACCCAGTACTTC. It is translated as CASSDPPGATQYF. The complete variable domain, with remaining parts taken from reference TRBV2 and TRBJ2-5, reads EPEVTQTPSHQVTQMGQEVILRCVPISNHLYFYWYRQILGQKVEFLVSFYNNEISEKSEIFDDQFSVERPDGSNFTLKIRSTKLEDSAMYFCASSDPPGATQYFGPGTRLLVL.